This T cell receptor beta chain appears in the sequencing data of a study of cytomegalovirus exposure and HLA in healthy donors. The PCR ran on 60 Vbeta and 13 Jbeta primers. TCRdb's table, derived via immunoSEQ multiplex PCR, lists solely in-frame clones and lacks some. The data hold roughly 130,000 clones, with 65% to 90% observed a single time. At the time of sampling, donors were nominally healthy, though unrecorded immune exposures were likely. J lost 4 bases, V lost 10 bases, and 7 bases had no gene match. The CDR3 contains 13 residues. Germline V CDR1 and CDR2: LNHDA, SQIVND (reference sequence).

The specimen sequenced was PBMCs. V usage is TRBV19 and J usage is TRBJ1-5; 7 positions match TRBD1. The TCR originated in a woman aged 18 to 35 in good health and CMV-seropositive. The CDR3 DNA is TGTGCCAAACAGGGGCTAGGGAATCAGCCCCAGCATTTT. Its translation is CAKQGLGNQPQHF.